This T cell receptor beta chain was profiled in a study of spatial heterogeneity in lung cancer (dated by TCRdb to about 2019). The study in broad terms: More beta-chain than alpha-chain transcripts were consistently detected, likely reflecting higher beta-chain transcript abundance. The study quantitatively compared TCR alpha and beta repertoires across multiple tumor regions, matched nontumor lung and blood in non-small cell lung cancer. In tumor regions, TCR transcript counts showed a strong correlation with a T cell transcriptional module score from matched bulk RNA-seq. Nonsynonymous mutation counts, determined by whole-exome sequencing of tumor tissue, were related to TCR repertoire features. In the raw uncorrected reads, each unique combination of TCR and UMI appeared on average more than ten times. At surgery, hundreds of tumor regions, almost 65 matched nontumor lung samples and a few dozen PBMC samples were TCR-sequenced for both alpha and beta chains.

On this clonotype itself: Its antigen target is currently unknown. Nothing much larger sits one base from this clone, and base qualities are not available.

The study at large found these results: A correlation was observed between the number of expanded intratumoral alpha and beta TCRs and the tumor nonsynonymous mutation count. Counts of ubiquitous and regional expanded TCRs correlated with counts of ubiquitous and regional nonsynonymous mutations, respectively. Estimated TCR-seq coverage of tumor T cells was only roughly 7% for alpha chains and approximately 14% for beta chains. Additional single-cell paired TCR alpha and beta sequencing was considered necessary to confirm, at a functional level, the hypothesis that regional TCRs recognize regional mutations.

Library creation used 5' RACE. Instrument used: NextSeq 500. To allow correction of PCR and sequencing errors, the TCR library protocol tagged every TCR cDNA molecule with a unique molecular identifier. In the source study's methods: TCR identification, UMI-based error correction and CDR3 extraction were all carried out with Decombinator tools. TCRs above a frequency of 2 per 1,000, corresponding to the top 1% of the tumor frequency distribution, were defined as expanded. Expanded tumor TCRs were classed as regional if statistically deemed absent (corrected P<0.05) from at least one tumor region, otherwise ubiquitous. Renyi diversity was calculated using the R vegan package after each repertoire was subsampled 100 times to 5,000 TCRs. To build CDR3 similarity networks, amino acid triplet string-kernel similarity was used, and CDR3s were connected when their pairwise similarity was above 0.82. TCRdb applied fastp at Q25 and MiXCR to the public reads, then kept only in-frame beta chains. Rows with a matching CDR3 protein are joined into one entry that keeps the most common DNA and genes. Here the V and J calls rest on TCRdb's processing, not on the authors' analysis. This sample gives about 800 distinct CDR3 sequences in total; approximately 14% of them show up just once. Approximately 17% of the sample comes from the top ten.

The CDR3 numbers 14 residues from cysteine through phenylalanine. Only CDR3 DNA remains: 42 bases, in frame from the first base. The germline V gene sets CDR1 to MNHNS and CDR2 to SASEGT. V gives up 10 bases and J gives up 4 bases, and the segment between their germline ends measures 16 bases. Reading the label with the study, this specimen's time point is: sample taken at primary tumor resection. Samples were obtained from fewer than 80 patients with early-stage, untreated non-small cell lung cancer from the lung TRACERx cohort. Without any cell sorting, TCR sequencing was performed on whole RNA extracted either from tumor and nontumor lung tissue or from cryopreserved PBMC samples. Patients were selected for TCR sequencing only if sufficient RNA was available from at least two tumor regions. A lung pathologist reviewed the tumor and adjacent nontumor lung specimens before the specimens were selected.

Here the chain combines TRBV6-1 and TRBJ2-2, and possibly TRBD1, on 6 matching bases. The TCR was taken from a male donor with early-stage non-small cell lung cancer. Material: lung tumor tissue, obtained at surgery. CDR3 sequence: CATRTGQSTGELFF. The DNA reads as follows: TGTGCCACCCGTACGGGACAAAGCACCGGGGAGCTGTTTTTT.